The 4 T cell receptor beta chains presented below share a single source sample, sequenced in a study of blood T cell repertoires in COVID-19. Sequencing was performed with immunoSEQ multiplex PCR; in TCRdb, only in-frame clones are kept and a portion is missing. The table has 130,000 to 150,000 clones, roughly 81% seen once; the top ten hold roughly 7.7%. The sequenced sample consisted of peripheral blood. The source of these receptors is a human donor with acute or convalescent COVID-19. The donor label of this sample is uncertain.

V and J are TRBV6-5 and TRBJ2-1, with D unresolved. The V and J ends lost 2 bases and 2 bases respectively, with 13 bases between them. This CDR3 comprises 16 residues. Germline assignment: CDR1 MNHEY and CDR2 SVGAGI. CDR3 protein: CASSYPGPSPYNEQFF. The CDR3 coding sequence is TGTGCCAGCAGTTACCCGGGTCCCTCTCCCTACAATGAGCAGTTCTTC.

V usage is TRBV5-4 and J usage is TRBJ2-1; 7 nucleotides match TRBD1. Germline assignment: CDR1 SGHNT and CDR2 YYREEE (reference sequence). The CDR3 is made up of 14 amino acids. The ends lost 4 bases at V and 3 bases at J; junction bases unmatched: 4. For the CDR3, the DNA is TGTGCCAGCAGCCTAAGACAGGGCTACAATGAGCAGTTCTTC. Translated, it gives CASSLRQGYNEQFF. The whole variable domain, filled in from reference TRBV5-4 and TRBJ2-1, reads ETGVTQSPTHLIKTRGQQVTLRCSSQSGHNTVSWYQQALGQGPQFIFQYYREEENGRGNFPPRFSGLQFPNYSSELNVNALELDDSALYLCASSLRQGYNEQFFGPGTRLTVL.

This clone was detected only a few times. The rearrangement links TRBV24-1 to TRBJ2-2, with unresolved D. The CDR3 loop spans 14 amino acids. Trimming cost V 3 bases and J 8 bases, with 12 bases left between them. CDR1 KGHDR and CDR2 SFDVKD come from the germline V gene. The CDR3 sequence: CATSDPLAGGELFF. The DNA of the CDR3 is TGTGCCACCAGTGATCCTTTAGCCGGGGGGGAGCTGTTTTTT.

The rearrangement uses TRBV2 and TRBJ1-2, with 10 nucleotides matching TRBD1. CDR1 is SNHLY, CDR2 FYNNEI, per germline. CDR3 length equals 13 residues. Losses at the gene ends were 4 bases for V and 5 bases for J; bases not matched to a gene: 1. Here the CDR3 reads CASSGTGGYGYTF. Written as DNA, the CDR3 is TGTGCCAGCAGTGGGACAGGGGGTTATGGCTACACCTTC.